This T cell receptor (beta chain) originates from a study of T cells after posttransplantation cyclophosphamide. General study points: Donor CD8+ memory clones often dominated recipient blood repertoires at later times. Blood and skin or GI T cell repertoires showed limited TRB overlap. TRB clonality was highly associated with recipient CMV seropositivity and reactivation.

This CDR3 contains 15 residues. Germline values: CDR1 SGDLS, CDR2 YYNGEE. Trimming took off 4 bases at V and 0 bases at J, with 13 bases between the two ends. TCRdb's table, derived via immunoSEQ multiplex PCR, lists solely in-frame clones and lacks some. The repertoire holds more than 8,000 clones, with around 90% as singletons. Concerning this clone itself: Its antigen is not known.

Controls had myeloablative marrow grafts with methotrexate and calcineurin inhibitor, sampled at 1 year. The sequence was obtained from a male patient aged 50 or older who received an allogeneic stem cell transplant from an unrelated donor, was CMV-positive, and had chronic GVHD only. Some T cells may arise from the graft donor. Material: PBMCs, obtained 430 to 450 days after allogeneic stem cell transplant with calcineurin inhibitor and methotrexate. The chain uses TRBV9 and TRBJ1-2; a weak D match, TRBD1 (6 bases). For the CDR3, the DNA is TGTGCCAGCAGCATAGCAGGGGTTCCTAACTATGGCTACACCTTC. Its protein product is CASSIAGVPNYGYTF.